This TCR beta chain stems from a study of identical twins. CDR1 is SQVTM, CDR2 ANQGSEA, per germline. The CDR3 is made up of 14 amino acids. Trimming removed 1 base from V and 2 bases from J; junction bases left unmatched: 4. TCRdb re-called the 5' RACE reads through MiXCR, storing one row per CDR3 protein. Among 500,000 or so distinct CDR3 sequences listed, about 20% were seen once. The sample was also linked to a second study, of T cells expressing NK-cell markers. Per that paper: Sorted CD3+CD56-NKG2C+, CD3+CD56+NKG2C- and CD3+CD56+NKG2C+ T cells were the source of the TCR beta repertoires. Seven HCMV-seropositive donors and one seronegative donor made up the eight sequenced donors. In a handful of donors, dominant CD3+CD56+NKG2C+ clones formed about 1.0-8% of CD8+ cells. One observes that, in several donors, these clonotypes were also the leading ones within the CD3+CD56-NKG2C+ fraction.

This chain connects TRBV29-1 to TRBJ2-7; TRBD2 aligns across 8 bases. Specimen: CD4+ T cells sorted from blood. This receptor was obtained from a woman between 18 and 29 years old in good health. The CDR3 spells CSVEGGSGTYEQYF. The CDR3 DNA reads TGCAGCGTTGAAGGAGGTAGCGGGACCTACGAGCAGTACTTC.